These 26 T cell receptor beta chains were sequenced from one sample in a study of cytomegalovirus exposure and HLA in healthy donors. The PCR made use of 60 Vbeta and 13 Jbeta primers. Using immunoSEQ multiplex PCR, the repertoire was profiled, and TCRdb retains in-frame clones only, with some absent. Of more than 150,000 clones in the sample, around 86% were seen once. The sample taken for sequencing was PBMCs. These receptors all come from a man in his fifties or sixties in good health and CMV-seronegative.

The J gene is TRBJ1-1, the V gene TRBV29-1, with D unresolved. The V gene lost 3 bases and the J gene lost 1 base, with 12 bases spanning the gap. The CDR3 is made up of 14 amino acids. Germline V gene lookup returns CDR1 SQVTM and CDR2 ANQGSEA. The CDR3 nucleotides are TGCAGCGTTGATGAACCGGGGAAGAACACTGAAGCTTTCTTT. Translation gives CSVDEPGKNTEAFF.

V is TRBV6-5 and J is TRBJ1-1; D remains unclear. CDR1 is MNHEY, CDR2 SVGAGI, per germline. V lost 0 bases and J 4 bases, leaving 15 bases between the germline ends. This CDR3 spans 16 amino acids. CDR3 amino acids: CASSYSGLPRGTEAFF. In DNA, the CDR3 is TGTGCCAGCAGTTACTCGGGCCTCCCGCGGGGCACTGAAGCTTTCTTT.

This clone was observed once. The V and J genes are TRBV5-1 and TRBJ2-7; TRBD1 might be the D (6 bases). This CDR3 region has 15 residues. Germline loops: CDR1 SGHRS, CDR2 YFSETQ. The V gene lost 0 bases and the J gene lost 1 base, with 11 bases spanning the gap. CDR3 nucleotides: TGCGCCAGCAGCTTGGGGCAGGGGAGTTCCTACGAGCAGTACTTC. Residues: CASSLGQGSSYEQYF.

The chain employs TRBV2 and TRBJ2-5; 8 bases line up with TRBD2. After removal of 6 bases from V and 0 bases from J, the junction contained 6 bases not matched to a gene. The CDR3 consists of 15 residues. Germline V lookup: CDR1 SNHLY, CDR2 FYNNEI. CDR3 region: CASRAERGNQETQYF. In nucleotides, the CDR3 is TGTGCCAGCAGGGCGGAGCGGGGGAACCAAGAGACCCAGTACTTC.

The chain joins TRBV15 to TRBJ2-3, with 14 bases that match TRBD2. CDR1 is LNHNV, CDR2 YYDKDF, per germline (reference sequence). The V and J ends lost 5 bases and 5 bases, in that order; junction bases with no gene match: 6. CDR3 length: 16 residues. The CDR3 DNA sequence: TGTGCCACCAGCCGTCGACTAGCGGGGGGGCGAGATACGCAGTATTTT. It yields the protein CATSRRLAGGRDTQYF.

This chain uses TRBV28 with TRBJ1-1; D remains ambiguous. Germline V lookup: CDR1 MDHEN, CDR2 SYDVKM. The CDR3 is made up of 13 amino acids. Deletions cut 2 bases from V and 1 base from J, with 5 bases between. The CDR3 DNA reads TGTGCCAGCAGTTTAGGTAGGAACACTGAAGCTTTCTTT. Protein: CASSLGRNTEAFF.

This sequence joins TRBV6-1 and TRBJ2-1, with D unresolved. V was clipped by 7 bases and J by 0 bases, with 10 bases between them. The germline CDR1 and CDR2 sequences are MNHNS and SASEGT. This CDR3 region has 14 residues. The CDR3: CASIRASSYNEQFF. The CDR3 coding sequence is TGTGCCAGCATCCGTGCGAGCTCCTACAATGAGCAGTTCTTC.

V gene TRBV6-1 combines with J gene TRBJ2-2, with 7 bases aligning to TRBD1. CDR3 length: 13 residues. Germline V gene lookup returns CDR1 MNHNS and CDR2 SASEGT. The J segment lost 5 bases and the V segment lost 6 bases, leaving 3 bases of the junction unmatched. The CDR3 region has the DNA TGTGCCAGCAGGACAGGGTTTACCGGGGAGCTGTTTTTT. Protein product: CASRTGFTGELFF.

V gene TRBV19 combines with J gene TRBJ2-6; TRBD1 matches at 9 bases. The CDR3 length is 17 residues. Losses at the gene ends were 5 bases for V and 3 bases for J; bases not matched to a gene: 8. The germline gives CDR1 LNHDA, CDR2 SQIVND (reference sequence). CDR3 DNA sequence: TGTGCCAGTAGTCTGGACAGGGGACCCTATGGGGCCAACGTCCTGACTTTC. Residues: CASSLDRGPYGANVLTF.

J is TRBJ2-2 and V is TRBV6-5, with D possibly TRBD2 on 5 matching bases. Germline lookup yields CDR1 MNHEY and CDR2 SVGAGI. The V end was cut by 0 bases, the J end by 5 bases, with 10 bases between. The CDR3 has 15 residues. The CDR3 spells CASSYSRTPTGELFF. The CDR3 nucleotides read TGTGCCAGCAGTTACTCCCGGACTCCAACCGGGGAGCTGTTTTTT.

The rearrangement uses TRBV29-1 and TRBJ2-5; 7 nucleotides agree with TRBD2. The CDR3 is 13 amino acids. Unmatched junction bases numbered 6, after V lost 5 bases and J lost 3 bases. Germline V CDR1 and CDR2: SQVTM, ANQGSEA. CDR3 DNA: TGCAGCGTTCCTCCCGGACTAGAAGAGACCCAGTACTTC. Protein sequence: CSVPPGLEETQYF.

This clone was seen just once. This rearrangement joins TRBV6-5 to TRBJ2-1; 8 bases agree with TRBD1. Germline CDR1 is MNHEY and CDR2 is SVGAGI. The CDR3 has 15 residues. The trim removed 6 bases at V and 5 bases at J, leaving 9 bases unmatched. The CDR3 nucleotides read TGTGCCAGCAGCCAGACAGGGGTTAGGGACAATGAGCAGTTCTTC. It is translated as CASSQTGVRDNEQFF.

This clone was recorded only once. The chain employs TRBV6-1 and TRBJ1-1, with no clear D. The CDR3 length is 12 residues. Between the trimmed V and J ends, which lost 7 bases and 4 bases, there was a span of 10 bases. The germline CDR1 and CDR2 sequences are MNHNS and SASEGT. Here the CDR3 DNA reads TGTGCCAGCAAAAGAGCGTCCACTGAAGCTTTCTTT. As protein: CASKRASTEAFF.

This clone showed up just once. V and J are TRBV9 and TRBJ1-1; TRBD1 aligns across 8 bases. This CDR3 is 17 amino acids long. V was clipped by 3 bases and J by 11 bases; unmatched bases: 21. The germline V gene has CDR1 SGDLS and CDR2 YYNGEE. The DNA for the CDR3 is TGTGCCAGCAGCGCACAATCCAAGTTAGGACAGGGAAGAGGGGCTTTCTTT. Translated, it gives CASSAQSKLGQGRGAFF.

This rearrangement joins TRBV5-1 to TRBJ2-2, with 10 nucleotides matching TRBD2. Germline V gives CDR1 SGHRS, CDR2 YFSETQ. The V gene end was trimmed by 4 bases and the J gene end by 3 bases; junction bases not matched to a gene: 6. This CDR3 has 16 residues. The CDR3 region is CASSDILAGDTGELFF. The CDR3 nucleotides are TGCGCCAGCAGCGATATCCTAGCGGGGGACACCGGGGAGCTGTTTTTT.

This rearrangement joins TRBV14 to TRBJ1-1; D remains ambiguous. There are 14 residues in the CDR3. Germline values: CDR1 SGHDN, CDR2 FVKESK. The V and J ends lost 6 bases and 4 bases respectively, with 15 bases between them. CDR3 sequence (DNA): TGTGCCAGCAGTTTCACTCGAGAGGCCACTGAAGCTTTCTTT. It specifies CASSFTREATEAFF.

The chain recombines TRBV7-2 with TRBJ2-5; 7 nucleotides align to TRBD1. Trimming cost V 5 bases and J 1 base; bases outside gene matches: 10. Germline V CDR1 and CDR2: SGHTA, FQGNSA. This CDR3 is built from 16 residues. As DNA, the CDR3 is TGTGCCAGCAGCGTCGGTTTGGGACAGCCCCAAGAGACCCAGTACTTC. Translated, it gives CASSVGLGQPQETQYF.

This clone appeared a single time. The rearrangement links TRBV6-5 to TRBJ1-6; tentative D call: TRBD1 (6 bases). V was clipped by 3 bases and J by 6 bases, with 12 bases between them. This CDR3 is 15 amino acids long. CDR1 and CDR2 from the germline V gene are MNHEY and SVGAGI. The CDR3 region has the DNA TGTGCCAGCAGTTATAACGGGACACCTAATTCACCCCTCCACTTT. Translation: CASSYNGTPNSPLHF.

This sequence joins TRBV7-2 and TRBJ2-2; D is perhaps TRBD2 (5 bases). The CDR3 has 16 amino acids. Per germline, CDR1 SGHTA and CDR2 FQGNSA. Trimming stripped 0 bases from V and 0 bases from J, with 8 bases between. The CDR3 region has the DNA TGTGCCAGCAGCTTAGCGGGCGGGTCGAACACCGGGGAGCTGTTTTTT. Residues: CASSLAGGSNTGELFF.

The CDR3 reads CASSRRLADRAKNIQYF. The CDR3 coding sequence is TGTGCCAGCAGCCGCCGACTAGCGGATCGAGCCAAAAACATTCAGTACTTC. The V and J genes are TRBV7-2 and TRBJ2-4, with 9 bases lining up with TRBD2. J lost 0 bases, V lost 5 bases, and 8 bases had no gene match. Germline assignment: CDR1 SGHTA and CDR2 FQGNSA. The CDR3 extends over 17 amino acids.

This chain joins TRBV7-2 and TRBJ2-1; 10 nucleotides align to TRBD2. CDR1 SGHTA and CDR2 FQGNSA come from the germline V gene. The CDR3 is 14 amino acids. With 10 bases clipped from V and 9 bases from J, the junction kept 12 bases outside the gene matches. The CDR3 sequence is CATWVGAGGIEQFF. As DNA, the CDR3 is TGTGCCACCTGGGTAGGAGCGGGGGGGATTGAGCAGTTCTTC. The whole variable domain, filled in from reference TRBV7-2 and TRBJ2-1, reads GAGVSQSPSNKVTEKGKDVELRCDPISGHTALYWYRQSLGQGLEFLIYFQGNSAPDKSGLPSDRFSAERTGGSVSTLTIQRTQQEDSAVYLCATWVGAGGIEQFFGPGTRLTVL.

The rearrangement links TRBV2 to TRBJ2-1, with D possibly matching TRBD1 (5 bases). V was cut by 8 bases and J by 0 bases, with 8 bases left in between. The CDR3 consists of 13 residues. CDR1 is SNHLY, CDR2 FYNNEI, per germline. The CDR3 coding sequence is TGTGCCAGCCTGCAGGGCTCCTACAATGAGCAGTTCTTC. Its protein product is CASLQGSYNEQFF. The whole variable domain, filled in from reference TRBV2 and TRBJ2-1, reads EPEVTQTPSHQVTQMGQEVILRCVPISNHLYFYWYRQILGQKVEFLVSFYNNEISEKSEIFDDQFSVERPDGSNFTLKIRSTKLEDSAMYFCASLQGSYNEQFFGPGTRLTVL.

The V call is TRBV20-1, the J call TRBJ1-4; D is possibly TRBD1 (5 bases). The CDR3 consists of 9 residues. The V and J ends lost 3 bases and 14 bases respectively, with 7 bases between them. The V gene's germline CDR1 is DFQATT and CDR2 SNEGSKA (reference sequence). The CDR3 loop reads CSARDKLFF. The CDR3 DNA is TGCAGTGCTAGGGACAAGCTGTTTTTT.

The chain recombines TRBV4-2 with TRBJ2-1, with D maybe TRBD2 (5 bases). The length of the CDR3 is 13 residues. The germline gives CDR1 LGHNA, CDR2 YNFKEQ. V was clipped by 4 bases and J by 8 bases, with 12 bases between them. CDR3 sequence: CASSPNRGYEQFF. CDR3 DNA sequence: TGTGCCAGCAGCCCCAATCGGGGTTATGAGCAGTTCTTC.

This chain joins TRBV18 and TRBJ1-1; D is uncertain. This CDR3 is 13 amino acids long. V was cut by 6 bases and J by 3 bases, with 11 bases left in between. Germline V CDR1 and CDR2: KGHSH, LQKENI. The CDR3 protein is CASSPRGDTEAFF. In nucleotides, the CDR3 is TGTGCCAGCTCCCCGCGCGGGGACACTGAAGCTTTCTTT.

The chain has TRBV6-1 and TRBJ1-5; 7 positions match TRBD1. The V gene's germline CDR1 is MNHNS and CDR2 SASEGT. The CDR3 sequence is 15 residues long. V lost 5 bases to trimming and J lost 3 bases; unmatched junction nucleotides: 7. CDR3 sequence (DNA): TGTGCCAGCAGTATAAACGACAGGGCCAATCAGCCCCAGCATTTT. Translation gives CASSINDRANQPQHF.